Below are 26 T cell receptor beta chains sequenced from a single sample in a study of vaccination effects on CD4 cells after COVID-19. Antigen-specific CD4+ T cells expanded by the ViraFEST assay with viral peptide pools were then sequenced. Following a 10-day culture, CD4+ T cells were purified. The data were produced by immunoSEQ multiplex PCR, yet TCRdb's version contains in-frame clones alone and is incomplete. The data hold under 85,000 clones, with roughly 80% observed a single time. Their antigen targets remain unknown. The specimen comprised CD4+ T cells from PBMCs cultured with HCoV-229E spike peptides, sampled before COVID-19 vaccination. The receptors come from a human donor who received a COVID-19 vaccine.

This clone was observed once. V gene TRBV5-4 combines with J gene TRBJ2-3, with 8 bases that match TRBD2. Trimming at V came to 0 bases and at J to 4 bases, leaving 7 bases not matched to a gene. Germline CDR1 is SGHNT and CDR2 is YYREEE (reference sequence). The CDR3 sequence is 16 residues long. The CDR3 DNA is TGTGCCAGCAGCTTGGAGGGGACTAGAGCCGCAGATACGCAGTATTTT. Its protein is CASSLEGTRAADTQYF.

The chain employs TRBV25-1 and TRBJ2-2, with D tentatively TRBD2 (5 bases). From germline, CDR1 is MGHDK and CDR2 SYGVNS. Trimming cost V 4 bases and J 5 bases, with 11 bases left between them. CDR3 length equals 14 residues. CDR3 bases: TGTGCCAGCAGTGTCTTCTCGGGGACCGGGGAGCTGTTTTTT. Translation gives CASSVFSGTGELFF.

CDR3 nucleotide sequence: TGTGCCAGCAGTCAATCCCCGAGGGCGGCTTTCTTT. Translated, it gives CASSQSPRAAFF. The genes are TRBV12-3 or TRBV12-4 and TRBJ1-1; D gene unclear. The CDR3 runs to 12 residues. Trimming removed 5 bases at V and 11 bases at J, with 15 bases between.

The gene calls are TRBV10-1 and TRBJ1-5; the D is unclear. The length of the CDR3 is 13 residues. The germline gives CDR1 WNHNN, CDR2 SYGVQD (reference sequence). V was pared by 5 bases and J by 5 bases, with 10 bases between. CDR3 nucleotides: TGCGCCAGCAGTAAGGGTAGGGATCAGCCCCAGCATTTT. It translates to CASSKGRDQPQHF.

The chain is built from TRBV7-2 and TRBJ1-3; 7 bases agree with TRBD1. This CDR3 is built from 15 residues. The V and J ends lost 5 bases and 0 bases, in that order; junction bases with no gene match: 4. The germline CDR1 and CDR2 sequences are SGHTA and FQGNSA. The CDR3 DNA reads as TGTGCCAGCAGCCTGACAGGGAGCTCTGGAAACACCATATATTTT. It encodes CASSLTGSSGNTIYF.

This rearrangement joins TRBV15 to TRBJ2-3; D is ambiguous. The CDR3 spans 12 residues. Germline values: CDR1 LNHNV, CDR2 YYDKDF (reference sequence). Trimming pared 4 bases from V and 2 bases from J, leaving 4 bases between. CDR3 protein: CATSTLTDTQYF. The DNA of the CDR3 is TGTGCCACCAGCACCCTCACAGATACGCAGTATTTT.

The chain couples TRBV6-1 to TRBJ2-5; a possible D gene is TRBD2 (5 bases). Germline V gene sequence: CDR1 MNHNS, CDR2 SASEGT. CDR3 size: 12 residues. V was pared by 3 bases and J by 5 bases, with 7 bases between. The CDR3 nucleotides read TGTGCCAGCAGTGACCCGGGGGAGACCCAGTACTTC. It is translated as CASSDPGETQYF.

The table lists this clone with a count of one. The J gene is TRBJ2-2, the V gene TRBV7-3, with TRBD2 identical over 7 bases. Per germline, CDR1 SGHTA and CDR2 FQGTGA. J lost 4 bases, V lost 2 bases, and 4 bases had no gene match. The CDR3 spans 15 residues. The CDR3 coding sequence is TGTGCCAGCAGCTTAGGGGGGGAGGCCACCGGGGAGCTGTTTTTT. Residues: CASSLGGEATGELFF.

J is TRBJ2-3 and V is TRBV4-3; 7 bases line up with TRBD1. The CDR3 has 15 residues. J gave up 3 bases and V 4 bases, and 7 bases lay outside the gene matches. Germline V gene data show CDR1 as LGHNA and CDR2 as YSLEER. CDR3 coding DNA: TGCGCCAGCAGCCTTGAGGGGGACAGTACAGATACGCAGTATTTT. Protein product: CASSLEGDSTDTQYF.

The chain combines TRBV6-5 with TRBJ2-1, with D uncertain. Germline lookup yields CDR1 MNHEY and CDR2 SVGAGI. The CDR3 totals 16 residues. Trimming stripped 2 bases from V and 2 bases from J, with 13 bases between. The DNA for the CDR3 is TGTGCCAGCAGTTACCCTAAGCTGTTTCCCTACAATGAGCAGTTCTTC. This gives the protein CASSYPKLFPYNEQFF.

The rearrangement uses TRBV6-2 or TRBV6-3 and TRBJ2-2; 8 bases are a match to TRBD2. The CDR3 loop spans 15 amino acids. V shed 2 bases and J 6 bases; nucleotides not matched to a gene: 5. CDR1 is MNHEY, CDR2 SVGEGT, per germline. In nucleotides, the CDR3 is TGTGCCAGCAGTTACCCGATCGGGGGGGCCGGGGAGCTGTTTTTT. This translates into CASSYPIGGAGELFF.

The J gene is TRBJ1-2, the V gene TRBV3-1 (or the pseudogene TRBV3-2); D is undetermined. The germline V and J ends were trimmed by 4 bases and 6 bases, with 15 bases remaining between them. Germline V gives CDR1 LGHDT, CDR2 YNNKEL (reference sequence). CDR3 length equals 14 residues. CDR3 loop: CASSPLNGWDGYTF. CDR3 nucleotide sequence: TGTGCCAGCAGCCCTTTGAACGGATGGGATGGCTACACCTTC.

CDR3 region: CASSLQGTLYLADEQFF. In DNA, the CDR3 is TGTGCCAGCAGCTTACAGGGGACCCTCTACCTGGCGGATGAGCAGTTCTTC. This rearrangement joins TRBV7-6 to TRBJ2-1; TRBD1 might be the D (6 bases). CDR1 and CDR2 from the germline V gene are SGHVS and FNYEAQ. The V end was cut by 2 bases, the J end by 8 bases, with 22 bases between. This CDR3 contains 17 residues.

This chain connects TRBV4-1 to TRBJ2-3; unclear D gene. This CDR3 region has 14 residues. V lost 1 base, J lost 4 bases, and 9 bases lay in between. Germline values: CDR1 MGHRA, CDR2 YSYEKL. CDR3 in amino acids: CASSQGLTPDTQYF. The CDR3 DNA is TGCGCCAGCAGCCAAGGGCTAACCCCAGATACGCAGTATTTT.

This clone has only a few counts. The chain uses TRBV6-1 and TRBJ2-7, with no clear D. From germline, CDR1 is MNHNS and CDR2 SASEGT. V gave up 2 bases and J gave up 0 bases, with 8 bases separating them. The CDR3 covers 14 residues. The CDR3 coding sequence is TGTGCCAGCAGTGAATATAGCAGCTCCTACGAGCAGTACGTC. Its protein is CASSEYSSSYEQYV.

The chain employs TRBV10-2 and TRBJ1-4, with 9 positions matching TRBD1. CDR3 length: 15 residues. V shed 5 bases, J shed 11 bases, and the junction held 12 bases outside the gene matches. Germline assignment: CDR1 WSHSY and CDR2 SAAADI. The CDR3 DNA follows: TGCGCCAGCAGTCCACGTCCCGGGACAGGGTACAAACTGTTTTTT. Its translation: CASSPRPGTGYKLFF.

This rearrangement joins TRBV7-6 to TRBJ2-5; a weak D match, TRBD2 (6 bases). Germline V gives CDR1 SGHVS, CDR2 FNYEAQ. The ends were cut back, 2 bases at V and 2 bases at J, with 21 bases in the middle. The CDR3 totals 18 residues. CDR3 coding DNA: TGTGCCAGCAGCTTACGGGGGACGGGGGTAGCGTCACAAGAGACCCAGTACTTC. Protein product: CASSLRGTGVASQETQYF.

This chain connects TRBV27 to TRBJ2-5; D is unresolved. Trimming pared 2 bases from V and 4 bases from J, leaving 11 bases between. CDR3 size: 14 residues. Germline V gives CDR1 MNHEY, CDR2 SMNVEV (reference sequence). DNA for the CDR3: TGTGCCAGCAGTTTAGGTGGCACCTTAGAGACCCAGTACTTC. It is translated as CASSLGGTLETQYF.

This clone turned up a few times. This chain's CDR3 is CASSFQRNQPQHF. The CDR3 DNA reads as TGTGCCAGCAGTTTTCAGCGTAATCAGCCCCAGCATTTT. The genes are TRBV28 and TRBJ1-5; D is uncertain. V lost 3 bases to trimming and J lost 4 bases, with 7 bases between them. The germline V gene encodes CDR1 MDHEN and CDR2 SYDVKM. The CDR3 has 13 amino acids.

V gene TRBV29-1 combines with J gene TRBJ2-5; TRBD2 agrees at 9 bases. Trimming at V came to 0 bases and at J to 3 bases, leaving 5 bases not matched to a gene. Germline lookup yields CDR1 SQVTM and CDR2 ANQGSEA. CDR3 length equals 15 residues. The CDR3 is CSVEEGGGGKETQYF. In DNA form, the CDR3 reads TGCAGCGTTGAAGAGGGCGGGGGGGGAAAAGAGACCCAGTACTTC.

The chain combines TRBV7-2 with TRBJ2-1, with TRBD2 matching 10 bases. The V and J ends lost 0 bases and 6 bases, in that order; junction bases with no gene match: 2. CDR1 and CDR2 (germline): SGHTA, FQGNSA. This CDR3 region has 15 residues. The CDR3 here is CASSLATSGPNEQFF. The CDR3 DNA sequence: TGTGCCAGCAGCTTAGCGACTAGCGGGCCCAATGAGCAGTTCTTC.

This clone was detected once. This chain uses TRBV19 with TRBJ1-1; D may be TRBD1 (6 bases). From germline, CDR1 is LNHDA and CDR2 SQIVND (reference sequence). The CDR3 consists of 13 residues. V shed 7 bases and J shed 1 base, with 10 bases lying between them. CDR3 bases: TGTGCCAGTACAGGACAGTCGAACACTGAAGCTTTCTTT. Amino acid sequence: CASTGQSNTEAFF.

This clone was counted a single time. V is TRBV11-3 and J is TRBJ1-1; D unclear. This CDR3 spans 14 amino acids. Germline CDR1 and CDR2: SGHNT and YENEEA. The V and J ends lost 1 base and 1 base respectively, with 7 bases between them. This chain's CDR3 is CASSLGPANTEAFF. Here the CDR3 DNA reads TGTGCCAGCAGCTTAGGACCTGCGAACACTGAAGCTTTCTTT.

The V gene is TRBV2, the J gene TRBJ1-1; 7 bases are shared with TRBD1. Germline CDR1 is SNHLY and CDR2 is FYNNEI. The CDR3 length is 13 residues. J lost 1 base, V lost 6 bases, and 2 bases had no gene match. This CDR3 reads CASRGQPNTEAFF. CDR3 nucleotide sequence: TGTGCCAGCAGGGGACAGCCGAACACTGAAGCTTTCTTT. Variable domain in full (rest from reference TRBV2 and TRBJ1-1): EPEVTQTPSHQVTQMGQEVILRCVPISNHLYFYWYRQILGQKVEFLVSFYNNEISEKSEIFDDQFSVERPDGSNFTLKIRSTKLEDSAMYFCASRGQPNTEAFFGQGTRLTVV.

This clone has just a few counts. The chain joins TRBV30 to TRBJ1-5; D is uncertain. V was pared by 0 bases and J by 2 bases, with 5 bases between. CDR1 and CDR2 (germline): GTSNPN, SVGIG (reference sequence). The CDR3 sequence is 13 residues long. CDR3: CAWSVGGNQPQHF. The CDR3 DNA sequence: TGTGCCTGGAGTGTGGGCGGCAATCAGCCCCAGCATTTT.

V is TRBV4-1 and J is TRBJ1-1, with D unclear. V was trimmed by 1 base and J by 0 bases, leaving 6 bases between them. The CDR3 sequence is 14 residues long. In germline, CDR1 is MGHRA, CDR2 YSYEKL. This CDR3 reads CASSQVTMNTEAFF. In DNA form, the CDR3 reads TGCGCCAGCAGCCAAGTTACGATGAACACTGAAGCTTTCTTT.